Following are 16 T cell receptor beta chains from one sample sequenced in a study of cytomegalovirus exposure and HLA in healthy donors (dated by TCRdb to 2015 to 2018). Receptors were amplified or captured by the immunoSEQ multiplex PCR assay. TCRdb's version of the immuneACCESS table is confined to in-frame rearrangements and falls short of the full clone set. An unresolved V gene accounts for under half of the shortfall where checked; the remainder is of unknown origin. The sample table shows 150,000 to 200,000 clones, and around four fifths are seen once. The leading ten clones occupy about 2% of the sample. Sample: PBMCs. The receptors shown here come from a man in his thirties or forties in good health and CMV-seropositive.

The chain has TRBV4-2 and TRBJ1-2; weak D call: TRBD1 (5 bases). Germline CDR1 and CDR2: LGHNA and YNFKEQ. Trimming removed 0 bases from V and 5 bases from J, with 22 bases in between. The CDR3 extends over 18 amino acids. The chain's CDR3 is CASSQDWRGRQWKYGYTF. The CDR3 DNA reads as TGTGCCAGCAGCCAAGACTGGCGGGGACGACAGTGGAAATATGGCTACACCTTC.

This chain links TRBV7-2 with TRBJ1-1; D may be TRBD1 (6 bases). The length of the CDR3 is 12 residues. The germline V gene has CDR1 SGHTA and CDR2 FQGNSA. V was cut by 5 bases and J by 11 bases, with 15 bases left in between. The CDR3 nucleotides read TGTGCCAGCAGCCCCTACGACAGGTCCGCTTTCTTT. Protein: CASSPYDRSAFF.

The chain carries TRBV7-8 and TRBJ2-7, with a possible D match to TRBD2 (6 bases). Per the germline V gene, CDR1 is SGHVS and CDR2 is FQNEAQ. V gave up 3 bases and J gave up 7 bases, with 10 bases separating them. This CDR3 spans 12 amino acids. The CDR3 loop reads CASSFYGSEQYF. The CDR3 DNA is TGTGCCAGCAGCTTTTACGGGAGTGAGCAGTACTTC. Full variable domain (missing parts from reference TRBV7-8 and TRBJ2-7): GAGVSQSPRYKVAKRGQDVALRCDPISGHVSLFWYQQALGQGPEFLTYFQNEAQLDKSGLPSDRFFAERPEGSVSTLKIQRTQQEDSAVYLCASSFYGSEQYFGPGTRLTVT.

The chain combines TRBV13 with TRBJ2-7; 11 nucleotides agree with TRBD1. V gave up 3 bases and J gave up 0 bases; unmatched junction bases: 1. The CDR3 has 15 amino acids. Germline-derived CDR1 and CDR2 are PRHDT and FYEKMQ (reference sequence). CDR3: CASSFGTGGSYEQYF. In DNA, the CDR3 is TGTGCCAGCAGCTTTGGGACAGGGGGCTCCTACGAGCAGTACTTC.

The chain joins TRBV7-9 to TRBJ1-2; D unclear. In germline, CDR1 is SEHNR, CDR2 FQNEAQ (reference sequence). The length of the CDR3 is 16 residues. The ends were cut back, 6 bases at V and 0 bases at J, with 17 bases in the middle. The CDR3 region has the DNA TGTGCCAGCAGTTCCCCTGACGGAGTAGCTAACTATGGCTACACCTTC. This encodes CASSSPDGVANYGYTF.

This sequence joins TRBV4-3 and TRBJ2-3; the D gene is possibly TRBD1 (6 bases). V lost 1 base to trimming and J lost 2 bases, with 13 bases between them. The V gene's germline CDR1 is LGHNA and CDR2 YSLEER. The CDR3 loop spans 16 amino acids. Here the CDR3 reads CASSQAPGQITDTQYF. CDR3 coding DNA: TGCGCCAGCAGCCAAGCCCCGGGACAAATCACAGATACGCAGTATTTT.

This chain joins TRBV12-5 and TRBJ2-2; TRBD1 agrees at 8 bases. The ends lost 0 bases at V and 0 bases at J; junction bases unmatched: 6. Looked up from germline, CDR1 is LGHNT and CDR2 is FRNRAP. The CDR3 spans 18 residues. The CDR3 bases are TGTGCTAGTGGTTTGGTCGTATTGGACAGGGCGAACACCGGGGAGCTGTTTTTT. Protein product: CASGLVVLDRANTGELFF.

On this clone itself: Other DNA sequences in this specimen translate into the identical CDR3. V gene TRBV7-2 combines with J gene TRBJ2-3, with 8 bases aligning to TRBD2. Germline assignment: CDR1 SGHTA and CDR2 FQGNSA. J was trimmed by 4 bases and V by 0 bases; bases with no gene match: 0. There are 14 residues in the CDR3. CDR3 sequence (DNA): TGTGCCAGCAGCTTAGCCGGGGGGGCAGATACGCAGTATTTT. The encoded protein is CASSLAGGADTQYF. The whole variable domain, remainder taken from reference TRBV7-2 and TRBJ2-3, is GAGVSQSPSNKVTEKGKDVELRCDPISGHTALYWYRQSLGQGLEFLIYFQGNSAPDKSGLPSDRFSAERTGGSVSTLTIQRTQQEDSAVYLCASSLAGGADTQYFGPGTRLTVL.

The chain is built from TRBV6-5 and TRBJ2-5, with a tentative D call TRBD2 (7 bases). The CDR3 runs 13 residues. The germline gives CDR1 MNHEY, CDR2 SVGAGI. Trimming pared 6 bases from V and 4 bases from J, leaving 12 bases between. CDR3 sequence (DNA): TGTGCCAGCAGAGGGGGGGGCCGAGAGACCCAGTACTTC. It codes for CASRGGGRETQYF.

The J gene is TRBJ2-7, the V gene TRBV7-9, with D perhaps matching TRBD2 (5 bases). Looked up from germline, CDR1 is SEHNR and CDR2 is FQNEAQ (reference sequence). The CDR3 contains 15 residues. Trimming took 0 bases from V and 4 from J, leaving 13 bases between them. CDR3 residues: CASSLAQARGYEQYF. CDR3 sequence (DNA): TGTGCCAGCAGCTTAGCTCAGGCTCGCGGGTACGAGCAGTACTTC.

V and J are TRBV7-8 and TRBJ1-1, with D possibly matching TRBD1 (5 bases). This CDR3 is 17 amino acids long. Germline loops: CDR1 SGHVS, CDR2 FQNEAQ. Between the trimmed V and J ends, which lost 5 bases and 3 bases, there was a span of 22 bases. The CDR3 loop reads CASSVNPRGMRDTEAFF. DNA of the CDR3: TGTGCCAGCAGCGTCAACCCCCGGGGGATGAGGGACACTGAAGCTTTCTTT. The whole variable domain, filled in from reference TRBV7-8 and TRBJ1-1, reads GAGVSQSPRYKVAKRGQDVALRCDPISGHVSLFWYQQALGQGPEFLTYFQNEAQLDKSGLPSDRFFAERPEGSVSTLKIQRTQQEDSAVYLCASSVNPRGMRDTEAFFGQGTRLTVV.

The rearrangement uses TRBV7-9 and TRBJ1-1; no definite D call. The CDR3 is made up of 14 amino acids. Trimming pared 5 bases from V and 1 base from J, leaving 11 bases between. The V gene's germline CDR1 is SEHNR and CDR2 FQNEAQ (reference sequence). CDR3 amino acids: CASSRARENTEAFF. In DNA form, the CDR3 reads TGTGCCAGCAGCCGGGCCCGGGAGAACACTGAAGCTTTCTTT.

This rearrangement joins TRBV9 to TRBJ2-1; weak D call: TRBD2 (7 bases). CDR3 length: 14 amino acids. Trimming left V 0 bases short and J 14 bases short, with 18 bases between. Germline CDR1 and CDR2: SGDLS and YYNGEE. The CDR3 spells CASSVVGEGGRKFF. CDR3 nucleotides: TGTGCCAGCAGCGTAGTAGGGGAGGGGGGGAGAAAGTTCTTC.

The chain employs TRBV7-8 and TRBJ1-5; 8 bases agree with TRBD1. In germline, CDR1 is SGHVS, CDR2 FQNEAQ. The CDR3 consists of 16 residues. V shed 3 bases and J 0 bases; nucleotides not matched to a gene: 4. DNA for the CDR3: TGTGCCAGCAGCTTCGACAGGGGAAATAGCAATCAGCCCCAGCATTTT. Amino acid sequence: CASSFDRGNSNQPQHF.

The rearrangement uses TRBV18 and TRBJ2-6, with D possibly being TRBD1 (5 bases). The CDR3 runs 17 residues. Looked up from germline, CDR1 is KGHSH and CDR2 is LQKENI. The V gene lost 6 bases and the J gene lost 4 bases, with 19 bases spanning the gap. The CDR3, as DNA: TGTGCCAGCTCCCTGACAGCCCAACCCCCCGGGGCCAACGTCCTGACTTTC. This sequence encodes CASSLTAQPPGANVLTF.

CDR3 region: CASSPVGGIGETQYF. DNA of the CDR3: TGTGCCAGCAGCCCTGTCGGGGGGATAGGAGAGACCCAGTACTTC. The gene calls are TRBV9 and TRBJ2-5, with 7 bases fitting TRBD2. The CDR3 covers 15 residues. In germline, CDR1 is SGDLS, CDR2 YYNGEE. Unmatched junction bases numbered 10, after V lost 4 bases and J lost 4 bases.